The source of this T cell receptor (beta chain) is a study of T-cell reconstitution after alpha-beta-depleted transplantation in children. General study results and limits: Fresh T-cell production supplied most of the T-cell counts and diversity seen one year after transplant. Reports say that about two months after transplant, the alpha-beta T cells came out of several hundred graft clones that had expanded.

It was with unique molecular identifiers that the TCRbeta library was prepared. One entry per CDR3 protein, called by TCRdb with MiXCR from the PCR reads. The repertoire holds hundreds of thousands of distinct CDR3 sequences, with over 10% as singletons. The CDR3 loop spans 15 amino acids. V dropped 3 bases and J dropped 2 bases, with 11 bases sitting between them. With respect to this clonotype: Its antigen is as yet unknown.

The TCR originated in a girl aged 2 to 10 with congenital amegakaryocytic thrombocytopenia, due to receive a stem cell transplant. The chain uses TRBV12-3 or TRBV12-4 and TRBJ1-5; D call uncertain. The input for sequencing was PBMCs, taken before TCRalphabeta/CD19-depleted stem cell transplant. The CDR3 DNA sequence: TGTGCCAGCAGTTTTGAGGAGGTTGGCAATCAGCCCCAGCATTTT. Translated, it gives CASSFEEVGNQPQHF.